A selection of T cell receptor beta chains follows, all from one sample in a study of long-term antiretroviral therapy in people with HIV. This table comes from immunoSEQ multiplex PCR, and its TCRdb copy is limited to in-frame clones, with some not included. The table lists 30,000 to 40,000 clones, 70% to 90% of them singletons, with about an eighth in the top ten. Sequenced material: unsorted PBMCs, taken 1.1 years after starting antiretroviral therapy. These receptors were collected from a man younger than 30 with HIV. CDR3s include the opening cysteine and the closing phenylalanine or tryptophan. The D gene is left open where the match is weak. Some rows have no size entry. The others give once, few or many, or a class for an expanded clone.

v_gene: TRBV5-1; j_gene: TRBJ1-2; len: 14; abundance: once; d_gene: .; CDR3nt: TGCGCCAGCAGCTTGGAACGGGCAACTTATGGCTACACCTTC; CDR3aa: CASSLERATYGYTF
v_gene: TRBV5-6; j_gene: TRBJ2-2; len: 14; abundance: .; d_gene: .; CDR3nt: TGTGCCAGCAGCTGGGGGCAGGTAGTCGGGGAGCTGTTTTTT; CDR3aa: CASSWGQVVGELFF
v_gene: TRBV10-3; j_gene: TRBJ2-7; len: 17; abundance: .; d_gene: TRBD2; CDR3nt: TGTGCCATCAGTGACACTAGCGGGAAGGAGCGGAGTTACGAGCAGTACTTC; CDR3aa: CAISDTSGKERSYEQYF
v_gene: TRBV19; j_gene: TRBJ1-4; len: 11; abundance: .; d_gene: .; CDR3nt: TGTGCCAGTAGTATCGGTGAAAAACTGTTTTTT; CDR3aa: CASSIGEKLFF
v_gene: TRBV4-2; j_gene: TRBJ2-1; len: 11; abundance: .; d_gene: .; CDR3nt: TGTGCCAGCAGAGGTGGGAATGAGCAGTTCTTC; CDR3aa: CASRGGNEQFF
v_gene: TRBV7-9; j_gene: TRBJ1-3; len: 17; abundance: .; d_gene: .; CDR3nt: TGTGCCAGCAGCCCAACGGTGGGCGGGCTTTATGGAAACACCATATATTTT; CDR3aa: CASSPTVGGLYGNTIYF
v_gene: TRBV30; j_gene: TRBJ2-3; len: 15; abundance: .; d_gene: .; CDR3nt: TGTGCCTGGAGTGTTGTGGGGGGAAGCACAGATACGCAGTATTTT; CDR3aa: CAWSVVGGSTDTQYF
v_gene: TRBV18; j_gene: TRBJ2-1; len: 13; abundance: .; d_gene: .; CDR3nt: TGTGCCAGCTCACCACGACCCGACAATGAGCAGTTCTTC; CDR3aa: CASSPRPDNEQFF
v_gene: TRBV9; j_gene: TRBJ2-2; len: 12; abundance: .; d_gene: .; CDR3nt: TGTGCCAGCAGCGTAGCCGACGGGGAGCTGTTTTTT; CDR3aa: CASSVADGELFF
v_gene: TRBV27; j_gene: TRBJ2-3; len: 15; abundance: once; d_gene: TRBD2; CDR3nt: TGTGCCAGCAACATACTAGCGGGGGGGCCAGATACGCAGTATTTT; CDR3aa: CASNILAGGPDTQYF
v_gene: TRBV27; j_gene: TRBJ1-3; len: 14; abundance: .; d_gene: .; CDR3nt: TGTGCCAGCAGTCCAAACACCTCTGGAAACACCATATATTTT; CDR3aa: CASSPNTSGNTIYF
v_gene: TRBV9; j_gene: TRBJ2-1; len: 16; abundance: .; d_gene: .; CDR3nt: TGTGCCAGCAGCTTATTGGGTGATGGCGCCCTCAATGAGCAGTTCTTC; CDR3aa: CASSLLGDGALNEQFF
v_gene: TRBV27; j_gene: TRBJ2-1; len: 15; abundance: .; d_gene: .; CDR3nt: TGTGCCAGCAGTTTAGGGGGGGGCGTGGGAAATGAGCAGTTCTTC; CDR3aa: CASSLGGGVGNEQFF
v_gene: TRBV29-1; j_gene: TRBJ1-3; len: 15; abundance: .; d_gene: .; CDR3nt: TGCAGCGGAACCGGGTCGACCACCTCTGGAAACACCATATATTTT; CDR3aa: CSGTGSTTSGNTIYF
v_gene: TRBV28; j_gene: TRBJ2-1; len: 19; abundance: .; d_gene: TRBD2; CDR3nt: TGTGCCAGCAGTTTCCGCTGGACTAGCGGCGACAATACCTACAATGAGCAGTTCTTC; CDR3aa: CASSFRWTSGDNTYNEQFF
v_gene: TRBV6-1; j_gene: TRBJ2-3; len: 17; abundance: .; d_gene: TRBD2; CDR3nt: TGTGCCAGCAGTGAAAGGGAGGGCCGATTGGACACAGATACGCAGTATTTT; CDR3aa: CASSEREGRLDTDTQYF
v_gene: TRBV7-9; j_gene: TRBJ2-1; len: 14; abundance: once; d_gene: .; CDR3nt: TGTGCCAGCAGCTTCATCACGTCATACAATGAGCAGTTCTTC; CDR3aa: CASSFITSYNEQFF
v_gene: TRBV19; j_gene: TRBJ1-1; len: 14; abundance: .; d_gene: .; CDR3nt: TGTGCCAGTAGTATAAGGGGGGAGCGGACTGAAGCTTTCTTT; CDR3aa: CASSIRGERTEAFF
v_gene: TRBV4-3; j_gene: TRBJ2-5; len: 15; abundance: .; d_gene: TRBD1; CDR3nt: TGCGCCAGCAGCCACGGGACAGGGGGCAGGGAGACCCAGTACTTC; CDR3aa: CASSHGTGGRETQYF
v_gene: TRBV7-2; j_gene: TRBJ2-1; len: 16; abundance: .; d_gene: .; CDR3nt: TGTGCCAGCAGCCCCCCAACAGGGAGCTCCTACAATGAGCAGTTCTTC; CDR3aa: CASSPPTGSSYNEQFF
v_gene: TRBV9; j_gene: TRBJ2-1; len: 16; abundance: .; d_gene: .; CDR3nt: TGTGCCAGCGGGCCCTACAGGGCGCAACTCTACAATGAGCAGTTCTTC; CDR3aa: CASGPYRAQLYNEQFF
v_gene: TRBV6-4; j_gene: TRBJ2-3; len: 16; abundance: once; d_gene: .; CDR3nt: TGTGCCAGCAGCCCTAAGGTCGGGGGGCCATCAGATACGCAGTATTTT; CDR3aa: CASSPKVGGPSDTQYF
v_gene: TRBV30; j_gene: TRBJ2-5; len: 13; abundance: .; d_gene: TRBD2; CDR3nt: TGTGCCTGGGATACTAGCGGGGGGGAGACCCAGTACTTC; CDR3aa: CAWDTSGGETQYF
v_gene: TRBV7-2; j_gene: TRBJ2-7; len: 16; abundance: .; d_gene: TRBD1; CDR3nt: TGTGCCAGCAGCTTTGGCTCGGGACAGGGGTCCTACGAGCAGTACTTC; CDR3aa: CASSFGSGQGSYEQYF